The 31 T cell receptor beta chains below come from one sample, sequenced in a study of T cell responses to AZD1222 COVID-19 vaccine. The method was immunoSEQ multiplex PCR; TCRdb's version includes in-frame clones alone and lacks a portion of them. Here the sample spans more than 100,000 clones, approximately 90% being singletons. The sample was peripheral blood, taken 28 days after the second AZD1222 dose. The receptors were sampled from an adult who received the AZD1222 COVID-19 vaccine.

The chain joins TRBV4-3 to TRBJ1-2; D ambiguous. Trimming removed 0 bases at V and 4 bases at J, with 9 bases between. CDR3 length equals 14 residues. The germline CDR1 and CDR2 sequences are LGHNA and YSLEER. Written as DNA, the CDR3 is TGCGCCAGCAGCCAAGAGTGGTCCTCCTATGGCTACACCTTC. Its translation is CASSQEWSSYGYTF.

CDR3 DNA: TGTGTCAGAAGCTCATGCAGGGTTTCAAGTTCGGGGTCCTACAATGAGCAGTTCTTC. Protein: CVRSSCRVSSSGSYNEQFF. The rearrangement uses TRBV7-5 and TRBJ2-1. TRBV7-5 is shown as a pseudogene. The CDR3 consists of 19 residues.

The chain links TRBV7-2 to TRBJ2-7; D is perhaps TRBD1 (6 bases). Trimming removed 1 base from V and 2 bases from J, with 9 bases in between. The length of the CDR3 is 14 residues. Germline CDR1 and CDR2: SGHTA and FQGNSA. The CDR3 DNA reads as TGTGCCAGCAGCTTAGGGGACAAACCCTACGAGCAGTACTTC. Protein: CASSLGDKPYEQYF.

The chain has TRBV7-9 and TRBJ1-1; D may be TRBD1 (5 bases). The ends were cut back, 5 bases at V and 3 bases at J, with 16 bases in the middle. The V gene's germline CDR1 is SEHNR and CDR2 FQNEAQ (reference sequence). This CDR3 spans 15 amino acids. The CDR3 is CASSRQRGTDTEAFF. The CDR3, as DNA: TGTGCCAGCAGCCGACAGAGGGGCACGGACACTGAAGCTTTCTTT.

This clone was detected a few times. The chain carries TRBV15 and TRBJ1-3; no reliable D call. Trimming took off 0 bases at V and 1 base at J, with 13 bases between the two ends. The CDR3 is 17 amino acids. Germline V gene sequence: CDR1 LNHNV, CDR2 YYDKDF (reference sequence). The CDR3 here is CATSREGTRASGNTIYF. CDR3 sequence (DNA): TGTGCCACCAGCAGAGAGGGAACACGGGCATCTGGAAACACCATATATTTT.

The genes are TRBV19 and TRBJ1-5; unclear D gene. Germline values: CDR1 LNHDA, CDR2 SQIVND (reference sequence). The CDR3 covers 13 residues. Trimming left V 3 bases short and J 1 base short, with 4 bases between. The CDR3: CASSMDSNQPQHF. CDR3 nucleotides: TGTGCCAGTAGTATGGACAGCAATCAGCCCCAGCATTTT.

The rearrangement uses TRBV5-1 and TRBJ2-7; TRBD1 agrees at 7 bases. The trim removed 3 bases at V and 2 bases at J, leaving 2 bases unmatched. Germline CDR1 and CDR2: SGHRS and YFSETQ. The CDR3 is 13 residues long. CDR3 region: CASSYGQAYEQYF. In DNA, the CDR3 is TGCGCCAGCAGCTACGGACAGGCCTACGAGCAGTACTTC.

The chain uses TRBV10-3 and TRBJ1-4; D is undetermined. From germline, CDR1 is ENHRY and CDR2 SYGVKD. Trimming removed 6 bases at V and 5 bases at J, with 10 bases between. This CDR3 spans 13 amino acids. In DNA, the CDR3 is TGTGCCATCAGGGACGGATTAAATGAAAAACTGTTTTTT. Amino acid sequence: CAIRDGLNEKLFF.

The gene calls are TRBV27 and TRBJ2-6; D is undetermined. The CDR3 loop spans 14 amino acids. Germline values: CDR1 MNHEY, CDR2 SMNVEV (reference sequence). With 3 bases removed from V and 2 bases from J, the gap between germline ends came to 5 bases. The CDR3 region is CASSLWAGANVLTF. CDR3 DNA: TGTGCCAGCAGTTTGTGGGCTGGGGCCAACGTCCTGACTTTC.

V usage is TRBV19 and J usage is TRBJ2-2; D not resolved. Germline V gene data show CDR1 as LNHDA and CDR2 as SQIVND (reference sequence). V was clipped by 0 bases and J by 6 bases, with 2 bases between them. The CDR3 runs to 12 residues. This CDR3 reads CASSIDAGELFF. The CDR3 nucleotides read TGTGCCAGTAGTATAGATGCCGGGGAGCTGTTTTTT. The full variable domain, completed using reference TRBV19 and TRBJ2-2, is DGGITQSPKYLFRKEGQNVTLSCEQNLNHDAMYWYRQDPGQGLRLIYYSQIVNDFQKGDIAEGYSVSREKKESFPLTVTSAQKNPTAFYLCASSIDAGELFFGEGSRLTVL.

This rearrangement joins TRBV10-3 to TRBJ2-2; D remains ambiguous. The CDR3 spans 14 residues. Per germline, CDR1 ENHRY and CDR2 SYGVKD. V lost 8 bases and J lost 0, with 10 bases in between. The CDR3 DNA is TGTGCCATCGAGGATTCCGCGAACACCGGGGAGCTGTTTTTT. This encodes CAIEDSANTGELFF.

The chain employs TRBV18 and TRBJ1-1, with unresolved D. CDR3 length: 16 residues. Germline V gene sequence: CDR1 KGHSH, CDR2 LQKENI. Trimming cost V 2 bases and J 1 base, with 14 bases left between them. CDR3 nucleotide sequence: TGTGCCAGCTCACCAAGGACCCTACAGCAGAACACTGAAGCTTTCTTT. Translation gives CASSPRTLQQNTEAFF.

The chain links TRBV24-1 to TRBJ2-1, with D tentatively TRBD2 (6 bases). V lost 6 bases and J 8 bases, leaving 13 bases between the germline ends. The germline gives CDR1 KGHDR, CDR2 SFDVKD. The CDR3 sequence is 13 residues long. DNA for the CDR3: TGTGCCACCAGTTATGGAGGGCGGGATGAGCAGTTCTTC. Protein sequence: CATSYGGRDEQFF.

The chain carries TRBV5-4 and TRBJ1-2; 7 bases map to TRBD1. This CDR3 has 14 residues. Germline V gives CDR1 SGHNT, CDR2 YYREEE (reference sequence). Trimming removed 2 bases from V and 3 bases from J; junction bases left unmatched: 4. CDR3 in DNA: TGTGCCAGCAGCTTCGGAGACAGGGACTATGGCTACACCTTC. Translated, it gives CASSFGDRDYGYTF.

This clone occurred once. The chain links TRBV30 to TRBJ2-7; D unresolved. The V gene's germline CDR1 is GTSNPN and CDR2 SVGIG (reference sequence). V lost 4 bases and J 1 base, leaving 5 bases between the germline ends. This CDR3 comprises 11 residues. The DNA of the CDR3 is TGTGCCTGGAAGCGATCCTACGAGCAGTACTTC. Translated, it gives CAWKRSYEQYF. The complete variable domain, with remaining parts taken from reference TRBV30 and TRBJ2-7, reads SQTIHQWPATLVQPVGSPLSLECTVEGTSNPNLYWYRQAAGRGLQLLFYSVGIGQISSEVPQNLSASRPQDRQFILSSKKLLLSDSGFYLCAWKRSYEQYFGPGTRLTVT.

This chain joins TRBV6-5 and TRBJ1-1; tentative D call: TRBD1 (5 bases). Trimming pared 6 bases from V and 6 bases from J, leaving 14 bases between. The V gene's germline CDR1 is MNHEY and CDR2 SVGAGI. CDR3 size: 13 residues. The CDR3 loop is CASSPRVSAEAFF. In DNA, the CDR3 is TGTGCCAGCAGCCCCAGGGTTTCCGCTGAAGCTTTCTTT.

The rearrangement uses TRBV29-1 and TRBJ2-3; D gene ambiguous. V was shortened by 3 bases and J by 4 bases, with 14 bases between the two germline ends. Germline-derived CDR1 and CDR2 are SQVTM and ANQGSEA. This CDR3 has 14 residues. In DNA, the CDR3 is TGCAGCGTTGAGGGCTTTGGGCTGCCAGATACGCAGTATTTT. Its protein is CSVEGFGLPDTQYF.

This clone was picked up one time. The chain employs TRBV5-5 and TRBJ2-2, with 9 bases lining up with TRBD1. Trimming cost V 3 bases and J 6 bases; bases outside gene matches: 6. CDR1 is SGHKS, CDR2 YYEKEE, per germline (reference sequence). CDR3 length: 15 amino acids. CDR3 coding DNA: TGTGCCAGCAGCTCCCGGGACAGGGTGGCCGGGGAGCTGTTTTTT. As protein: CASSSRDRVAGELFF.

This chain connects TRBV11-2 to TRBJ2-3; possibly TRBD1 or TRBD2 for D (5 bases each). The CDR3 length is 15 residues. V shed 1 base and J shed 2 bases, with 10 bases lying between them. Germline CDR1 reads SGHAT; CDR2 reads FQNNGV. In DNA form, the CDR3 reads TGTGCCAGCAGCTTAGGACGGGGCGTCACAGATACGCAGTATTTT. It specifies CASSLGRGVTDTQYF.

For the CDR3, the DNA is TGTGCCAGCCTTCTGGATCCCACAGATACGCAGTATTTT. It specifies CASLLDPTDTQYF. The genes are TRBV6-5 and TRBJ2-3; D unresolved. The CDR3 is 13 amino acids. V was cut by 8 bases and J by 2 bases, with 11 bases left in between. Germline V lookup: CDR1 MNHEY, CDR2 SVGAGI.

V usage is TRBV18 and J usage is TRBJ1-3; possible D gene TRBD1, 5 bases. V lost 1 base and J lost 1, with 11 bases in between. The CDR3 totals 16 residues. Germline CDR1 KGHSH, CDR2 LQKENI. The CDR3 spells CASSPRGEKSGNTIYF. The CDR3 DNA reads as TGTGCCAGCTCACCACGGGGGGAGAAATCTGGAAACACCATATATTTT.

In DNA form, the CDR3 reads TGCGCCAGCAGCTTGGCCGGGGCGGGGGCAAAAAACATTCAGTACTTC. Translation: CASSLAGAGAKNIQYF. V is TRBV5-1 and J is TRBJ2-4, with D possibly TRBD2 on 7 matching bases. V dropped 0 bases and J dropped 4 bases, with 14 bases sitting between them. The V gene's germline CDR1 is SGHRS and CDR2 YFSETQ. This CDR3 has 16 residues.

The chain links TRBV12-3 or TRBV12-4 to TRBJ2-1; D gene unclear. The CDR3 covers 10 residues. Between the trimmed V and J ends, which lost 2 bases and 8 bases, there was a span of 1 base. In DNA, the CDR3 is TGTGCCAGCAGTTTATATGAGCAGTTCTTC. This sequence encodes CASSLYEQFF.

The chain employs TRBV19 and TRBJ2-5, with 7 bases aligning to TRBD2. J gave up 2 bases and V 3 bases, and 3 bases lay outside the gene matches. Germline V gives CDR1 LNHDA, CDR2 SQIVND (reference sequence). There are 14 residues in the CDR3. The CDR3 DNA reads TGTGCCAGTAGTATTATGGGACTACAAGAGACCCAGTACTTC. This encodes CASSIMGLQETQYF. Complete variable domain (other parts from reference TRBV19 and TRBJ2-5): DGGITQSPKYLFRKEGQNVTLSCEQNLNHDAMYWYRQDPGQGLRLIYYSQIVNDFQKGDIAEGYSVSREKKESFPLTVTSAQKNPTAFYLCASSIMGLQETQYFGPGTRLLVL.

The chain combines TRBV6-5 with TRBJ2-1; D possibly corresponds to TRBD1 (6 bases). This CDR3 comprises 15 residues. Trimming left V 8 bases short and J 0 bases short, with 14 bases between. Germline loops: CDR1 MNHEY, CDR2 SVGAGI. For the CDR3, the DNA is TGTGCCAGCTCGGACCAGGGGTCCTCCTACAATGAGCAGTTCTTC. Protein: CASSDQGSSYNEQFF.

The V call is TRBV27, the J call TRBJ1-1; 7 bases align to TRBD1. Germline V CDR1 and CDR2: MNHEY, SMNVEV (reference sequence). The CDR3 runs 14 residues. V lost 5 bases to trimming and J lost 1 base; unmatched junction nucleotides: 4. The CDR3 region is CASSLGQENTEAFF. For the CDR3, the DNA is TGTGCCAGCAGTCTTGGACAGGAGAACACTGAAGCTTTCTTT.

This sequence joins TRBV23-1 and TRBJ1-2, with TRBD1 identical over 7 bases. TRBV23-1 is an ORF; its function is uncertain. The J segment lost 7 bases and the V segment lost 0 bases, leaving 11 bases of the junction unmatched. This CDR3 contains 16 residues. The CDR3 region is CASSQSALTGDCGYTF. CDR3 bases: TGCGCCAGCAGTCAATCGGCCCTCACAGGGGACTGTGGCTACACCTTC.

The rearrangement links TRBV11-3 to TRBJ2-7, with D tentatively TRBD2 (5 bases). The CDR3 spans 12 residues. V shed 5 bases and J shed 5 bases, with 10 bases lying between them. Germline CDR1 is SGHNT and CDR2 is YENEEA. The CDR3 coding sequence is TGTGCCAGCAGCCCAGGAGGAAACGAGCAGTACTTC. Amino acids: CASSPGGNEQYF.

The rearrangement links TRBV13 to TRBJ1-1; D gene ambiguous. The ends were cut back, 0 bases at V and 5 bases at J, with 10 bases in the middle. Germline V gene sequence: CDR1 PRHDT, CDR2 FYEKMQ (reference sequence). The CDR3 is 14 amino acids. CDR3 protein: CASSLGFSGTEAFF. DNA for the CDR3: TGTGCCAGCAGCTTAGGCTTTTCGGGTACTGAAGCTTTCTTT. The complete variable domain, with remaining parts taken from reference TRBV13 and TRBJ1-1, reads AAGVIQSPRHLIKEKRETATLKCYPIPRHDTVYWYQQGPGQDPQFLISFYEKMQSDKGSIPDRFSAQQFSDYHSELNMSSLELGDSALYFCASSLGFSGTEAFFGQGTRLTVV.

V gene TRBV9 combines with J gene TRBJ1-3; a possible D gene is TRBD1 (5 bases). Germline V gives CDR1 SGDLS, CDR2 YYNGEE. Trimming removed 0 bases at V and 9 bases at J, with 19 bases between. This CDR3 contains 16 residues. CDR3 sequence: CASSVDQGPALGTIYF. The CDR3 DNA sequence: TGTGCCAGCAGCGTAGATCAGGGACCCGCTTTGGGCACCATATATTTT.

The V call is TRBV7-8, the J call TRBJ1-5, with TRBD1 matching over 11 bases. The CDR3 spans 19 residues. The germline V gene encodes CDR1 SGHVS and CDR2 FQNEAQ. J lost 0 bases, V lost 4 bases, and 11 bases had no gene match. The CDR3 spells CASSSSAGTGGYSNQPQHF. In DNA form, the CDR3 reads TGTGCCAGCAGCTCGTCGGCCGGGACAGGGGGGTATAGCAATCAGCCCCAGCATTTT.